This entry is about one TCR beta chain. As processed by the authors: By means of reference gene primer amplification, nucleated cell counts were estimated. Assay: immunoSEQ multiplex PCR; the TCRdb copy retains only in-frame clones and omits some. V and J calls and clone size come straight from that table; D and trimming were deduced from the DNA. The sample yields about 170,000 clones, roughly 90% seen once. Individuals drawn from approximately 22 US areas were roughly 18 to 95 years old. Assignment of participants to cohorts was predicated upon participant-reported clinical history. The record originates from a study of blood T cell repertoires in COVID-19. The CDR3 runs to 12 residues. V lost 8 bases, J lost 0 bases, and 8 bases lay in between.

The chain has TRBV12-3 or TRBV12-4 and TRBJ2-7; D is uncertain. The sample was PBMCs or T cells enriched from blood (not recorded which). The receptor comes from a human donor with acute COVID-19. The donor label of this sample is uncertain. CDR3: CASRSGSYEQYF. The CDR3 nucleotides are TGTGCCAGCCGTTCGGGCTCCTACGAGCAGTACTTC.